This TCR beta chain was profiled in a study of shared clonotypes between healthy human individuals. Germline lookup yields CDR1 MGHRA and CDR2 YSYEKL. The ends were cut back, 1 base at V and 3 bases at J, with 10 bases in the middle. The CDR3 totals 14 residues. About this clone itself: Antigen specificity is unknown. The sample has other DNA sequences that encode this CDR3 too.

The study's findings and limits: Shared clonotypes across all four donors exceeded non-shared ones in generation probability. Clonotype sharing among donors was expected to depend on sequencing depth.

Naive CD8 cells lacked CD45RO and underwent positive selection for CCR7, leaving out terminally differentiated effector memory CD45RA+ cells. The table came from immunoSEQ multiplex PCR; TCRdb's copy has only in-frame clones and leaves some out. The sample lists about 2 million clones, approximately 94% seen once, with around 1.2% in the top ten. The TCR comes from a man aged 18 to 30 in good health. The chain uses TRBV4-1 and TRBJ2-7; no clear D gene. The sample consisted of naive CD8+ T cells sorted from blood. The CDR3 nucleotides are TGCGCCAGCAGCCAAGTAGCAAGGGACTACGAGCAGTACTTC. Translating it yields CASSQVARDYEQYF.